A selection of T cell receptor beta chains follows, all from one sample in a study of T-cell reconstitution after alpha-beta-depleted transplantation in children. One entry per CDR3 protein, called by TCRdb with MiXCR from the PCR reads. This sample has 250,000 to 400,000 distinct CDR3 sequences, with roughly 21% found just once. The sample consisted of PBMCs, mostly from graft donor cells, taken 180 days after TCRalphabeta/CD19-depleted stem cell transplant. Receptor source: a male patient between 10 and 17 years old who had a stem cell transplant for acute lymphoblastic leukemia, so the T cells may come from the graft donor. The CDR3 runs from the conserved cysteine through the conserved F or W.

TRBV9,15,TRBJ1-2,CASSVATQGSEGYTF
TRBV5-1,16,TRBJ2-6,CASSSGQGSGANVLTF
TRBV10-1,11,TRBJ2-3,CASSVMDTQYF
TRBV5-6,13,TRBJ1-4,CASSLATNEKLFF
TRBV12-3/TRBV12-4,12,TRBJ2-7,CASSPGLFEQYF
TRBV12-3/TRBV12-4,12,TRBJ1-1,CASRSLNTEAFF
TRBV10-3,12,TRBJ2-1,CASARVGNEQFF
TRBV9,15,TRBJ1-2,CASSTIGTGIYGYTF
TRBV18,16,TRBJ2-7,CASSPFNAGTHNEQYF
TRBV29-1,12,TRBJ1-2,CSVEGRSYGYTF
TRBV5-1,13,TRBJ2-2,CASSWGATGELFF
TRBV6-5,17,TRBJ1-1,CASSYTRQGSMNTEAFF
TRBV21-1,17,TRBJ2-1,CASSNLGTSGTYNEQFF
TRBV12-3/TRBV12-4,15,TRBJ2-2,CASSLGGRGTGELFF
TRBV5-1,16,TRBJ2-6,CASRGGARSGANVLTF
TRBV7-9,16,TRBJ2-5,CASSLGRTGGQETQYF
TRBV10-2,15,TRBJ2-7,CASRVSDRAAYEQYF
TRBV12-3/TRBV12-4,16,TRBJ2-3,CASSPLPGPNTDTQYF
TRBV9,15,TRBJ1-1,CASSPHRVLNTEAFF
TRBV6-2/TRBV6-3,14,TRBJ2-7,CASRRGGSSYEQYF
TRBV3-1,14,TRBJ1-1,CASSQRTRNTEAFF
TRBV5-1,15,TRBJ2-5,CASSTGGTQQETQYF
TRBV21-1,14,TRBJ1-2,CASSNYGSNYGYTF
TRBV29-1,12,TRBJ2-1,CSVATGVNEQFF
TRBV9,13,TRBJ2-5,CASSVGIQETQYF
TRBV7-3,15,TRBJ2-3,CASSLGLYATDTQYF
TRBV7-2,15,TRBJ2-1,CASSLGYTSANEQFF
TRBV9,17,TRBJ1-6,CASYGGGTELYNSPLHF
TRBV20-1,13,TRBJ2-7,CSAPSGRTYEQYF
TRBV24-1,15,TRBJ2-5,CATSDQTEYQETQYF
TRBV7-8,15,TRBJ2-7,CASSIRQGASYEQYF
TRBV19,11,TRBJ1-1,CASSGWTEAFF
TRBV20-1,15,TRBJ2-5,CSARKLAGIWETQYF
TRBV6-1,13,TRBJ1-2,CASSDRTVGGYTF
TRBV3-1,13,TRBJ2-7,CASSQWRGGEQYF
TRBV27,14,TRBJ2-4,CASSYGAGERIQYF
TRBV12-3/TRBV12-4,16,TRBJ2-1,CASSLEGAQNYNEQFF
TRBV7-7,17,TRBJ2-1,CASSRASGRALEGEQFF
TRBV7-4,12,TRBJ2-5,CASSSEVGTQYF
TRBV29-1,17,TRBJ2-7,CSVTLSPSGTAAYEQYF
TRBV5-1,12,TRBJ1-2,CASSSGNYGYTF
TRBV7-3,16,TRBJ2-5,CASSPLGTGVRETQYF
TRBV12-3/TRBV12-4,15,TRBJ1-5,CASQYDRTGHQPQHF
TRBV6-1,15,TRBJ1-4,CASRLAGTIREKLFF
TRBV20-1,15,TRBJ2-3,CSARVRGRVTDTQYF
TRBV7-2,19,TRBJ2-5,CASSRPRGREGLGSKTQYF
TRBV5-5,15,TRBJ1-2,CASSPRQGLNYGYTF
TRBV3-1,17,TRBJ2-1,CASSQDPTRATYNEQFF
TRBV29-1,13,TRBJ1-2,CSVDWQGNYGYTF
TRBV7-3,13,TRBJ2-2,CASSVRRTGELFF
TRBV15,16,TRBJ2-3,CATSRDLLGATDTQYF
TRBV5-1,14,TRBJ1-1,CASSLEGQNTEAFF
TRBV20-1,15,TRBJ1-3,CSAPRQGAFGNTIYF
TRBV9,21,TRBJ2-5,CPSSAFIPGLAGAAAEETQYF
TRBV7-8,16,TRBJ2-7,CASSPGTGWGFYEQYF
TRBV28,13,TRBJ2-2,CASSPRGTGELFF
TRBV20-1,14,TRBJ1-1,CSARDGRGLTEAFF
TRBV7-9,15,TRBJ2-7,CASSPRGGSLYEQYF
TRBV29-1,11,TRBJ2-7,CSVNTGYEQYF
TRBV4-1,14,TRBJ2-7,CASSQRDRHYEQYF